The 31 T cell receptor beta chains in this list originate from one sample, sequenced in a study of T-cell memory formation after mild COVID-19. One entry per CDR3 protein results from TCRdb running MiXCR on the 5' RACE reads. This sample has some 250,000 distinct CDR3 sequences, with approximately 19% found just once. Sequenced material: PBMCs or a T cell subset sorted from them (not recorded which). These TCRs come from a man between 18 and 29 years old who had mild COVID-19 (a few samples of this study predate the infection). Cell type and time point are not known.

This clonotype was counted only a few times. Written as DNA, the CDR3 is TGTGCCAGCAGCGCGAGCGCCGGGAGTCCCAAAACGGCTTTCTTT. Translating it yields CASSASAGSPKTAFF. The V and J genes are TRBV7-2 and TRBJ1-1; the D is unclear. Germline assignment: CDR1 SGHTA and CDR2 FQGNSA. The V end lost 5 bases, the J end lost 11 bases, and 24 bases lay between the germline ends. This CDR3 has 15 residues.

This clonotype was counted between two and nine times. This chain joins TRBV7-2 and TRBJ1-2; D perhaps matches TRBD1 (5 bases). The germline CDR1 and CDR2 sequences are SGHTA and FQGNSA. V dropped 0 bases and J dropped 3 bases, with 11 bases sitting between them. The length of the CDR3 is 15 residues. The CDR3 coding sequence is TGTGCCAGCAGCTTAGCACAGTTCAGGGACTATGGCTACACCTTC. It specifies CASSLAQFRDYGYTF.

The CDR3 spells CASSYRETIEQYF. In nucleotides, the CDR3 is TGTGCCAGCAGTTACAGGGAGACCATCGAGCAGTACTTC. The chain couples TRBV6-2 or TRBV6-3 to TRBJ2-7; D possibly corresponds to TRBD2 (5 bases). The germline V and J ends were trimmed by 2 bases and 6 bases, with 11 bases remaining between them. The CDR3 has 13 amino acids. CDR1 is MNHEY and CDR2 is SVGEGT in the germline V gene.

In its sample, this clonotype was seen a few times. The rearrangement joins TRBV4-1 to TRBJ2-5, with D tentatively TRBD1 (6 bases). Germline CDR1 MGHRA, CDR2 YSYEKL. The V end was cut by 3 bases, the J end by 2 bases, with 10 bases between. The CDR3 is 14 amino acids. The CDR3 region has the DNA TGCGCCAGCAGCCAGCCCACAGGGCAAGAGACCCAGTACTTC. Translated: CASSQPTGQETQYF.

This clonotype was detected many times. CDR3 sequence reads: CAWTKGNRNQPQHF. CDR3 bases: TGTGCCTGGACCAAGGGGAACCGGAATCAGCCCCAGCATTTT. This chain links TRBV30 with TRBJ1-5, with D perhaps TRBD1 (5 bases). Germline CDR1 GTSNPN, CDR2 SVGIG (reference sequence). The length of the CDR3 is 14 residues. The V and J ends lost 4 bases and 4 bases respectively, with 14 bases between them. Using reference TRBV30 and TRBJ1-5 for the parts outside the CDR3, the full variable domain is SQTIHQWPATLVQPVGSPLSLECTVEGTSNPNLYWYRQAAGRGLQLLFYSVGIGQISSEVPQNLSASRPQDRQFILSSKKLLLSDSGFYLCAWTKGNRNQPQHFGDGTRLSIL.

The chain couples TRBV4-1 to TRBJ2-2, with TRBD1 matching over 8 bases. Germline V CDR1 and CDR2: MGHRA, YSYEKL. Trimming cost V 0 bases and J 2 bases; bases outside gene matches: 2. This CDR3 spans 16 amino acids. CDR3 region: CASSQDPGGNTGELFF. For the CDR3, the DNA is TGCGCCAGCAGCCAAGACCCAGGGGGCAACACCGGGGAGCTGTTTTTT.

The chain carries TRBV4-1 and TRBJ2-1; D is unresolved. The germline CDR1 and CDR2 sequences are MGHRA and YSYEKL. V was shortened by 4 bases and J by 10 bases, with 8 bases between the two germline ends. The CDR3 is 11 residues long. The CDR3 DNA follows: TGCGCCAGCAGCCCGGGCCACGAGCAGTTCTTC. Translating gives CASSPGHEQFF.

This chain connects TRBV20-1 to TRBJ2-3, with D hard to call. This CDR3 is 14 amino acids long. V dropped 3 bases and J dropped 2 bases, with 12 bases sitting between them. CDR1 is DFQATT and CDR2 is SNEGSKA in the germline V gene (reference sequence). The CDR3 DNA sequence: TGCAGTGCTAGGTTAGGCGGAGCCACAGATACGCAGTATTTT. Its translation is CSARLGGATDTQYF.

The chain carries TRBV7-2 and TRBJ2-5; unclear D gene. The CDR3 totals 15 residues. The V gene's germline CDR1 is SGHTA and CDR2 FQGNSA. Trimming left V 0 bases short and J 8 bases short, with 16 bases between. CDR3 loop: CASSLAGSVRATQYF. CDR3 DNA: TGTGCCAGCAGCTTAGCGGGTTCGGTCCGGGCAACCCAGTACTTC.

This clonotype was picked up a small number of times. The rearrangement uses TRBV20-1 and TRBJ2-5; the match to TRBD2 covers 7 bases. In germline, CDR1 is DFQATT, CDR2 SNEGSKA (reference sequence). This CDR3 is built from 12 residues. V was pared by 7 bases and J by 3 bases, with 5 bases of the junction left unmatched. The CDR3 is CSGRDYEETQYF. CDR3 in DNA: TGCAGTGGTCGGGACTACGAAGAGACCCAGTACTTC.

The chain couples TRBV7-9 to TRBJ2-1; no clear D gene. This CDR3 has 12 residues. The germline V gene encodes CDR1 SEHNR and CDR2 FQNEAQ (reference sequence). The ends were cut back, 1 base at V and 9 bases at J, with 7 bases in the middle. CDR3 nucleotide sequence: TGTGCCAGCAGCTTAGGGCGGAGTGAGCAGTTCTTC. Encoded protein: CASSLGRSEQFF. Complete variable domain (other parts from reference TRBV7-9 and TRBJ2-1): DTGVSQNPRHKITKRGQNVTFRCDPISEHNRLYWYRQTLGQGPEFLTYFQNEAQLEKSRLLSDRFSAERPKGSFSTLEIQRTEQGDSAMYLCASSLGRSEQFFGPGTRLTVL.

The chain is built from TRBV7-8 and TRBJ2-7; D ambiguous. Germline CDR1 is SGHVS and CDR2 is FQNEAQ. The CDR3 has 14 amino acids. Trimming stripped 1 base from V and 3 bases from J, with 10 bases between. CDR3 residues: CASSLDLSGYEQYV. The CDR3 bases are TGTGCCAGCAGCTTAGACCTCTCCGGCTACGAGCAGTACGTC.

The rearrangement joins TRBV7-2 to TRBJ2-3, with 8 positions matching TRBD2. The length of the CDR3 is 13 residues. V shed 3 bases, J shed 15 bases, and the junction held 11 bases outside the gene matches. The germline V gene encodes CDR1 SGHTA and CDR2 FQGNSA. The CDR3 DNA sequence: TGTGCCAGCAGCTTCTCACCCGGGGGGGCCTCATATTTT. Translation: CASSFSPGGASYF.

The chain employs TRBV20-1 and TRBJ2-7; tentatively, D is TRBD1 (7 bases). The CDR3 length is 12 residues. The V gene lost 6 bases and the J gene lost 3 bases, with 12 bases spanning the gap. Germline V gene lookup returns CDR1 DFQATT and CDR2 SNEGSKA (reference sequence). The CDR3 loop reads CSARQGGYEQYF. The CDR3 nucleotides read TGCAGTGCCCGGCAGGGGGGCTACGAGCAGTACTTC.

The sample holds many counts of this clonotype. This chain joins TRBV5-1 and TRBJ2-3; 8 bases are a match to TRBD2. V shed 4 bases, J shed 1 base, and the junction held 5 bases outside the gene matches. The CDR3 is 15 residues long. Germline-derived CDR1 and CDR2 are SGHRS and YFSETQ. CDR3 amino acids: CASSDSGDGTDTQYF. CDR3 nucleotide sequence: TGCGCCAGCAGCGATAGCGGGGATGGCACAGATACGCAGTATTTT.

This clonotype appeared a few times. CDR3 in amino acids: CASSLESGVGTQYF. CDR3 DNA: TGCGCCAGCAGCTTGGAAAGCGGTGTCGGGACCCAGTACTTC. This chain connects TRBV5-1 to TRBJ2-5; possible D gene TRBD2, 5 bases. The CDR3 has 14 residues. Germline assignment: CDR1 SGHRS and CDR2 YFSETQ. V lost 0 bases to trimming and J lost 7 bases, with 13 bases between them.

This clonotype was counted only a few times. The genes are TRBV15 and TRBJ2-1; D perhaps matches TRBD2 (6 bases). The CDR3 sequence is 14 residues long. Germline V gene lookup returns CDR1 LNHNV and CDR2 YYDKDF (reference sequence). Trimming left V 5 bases short and J 1 base short, with 9 bases between. The CDR3 DNA reads TGTGCCACCAGCGGGGACTCGTCCTACAATGAGCAGTTCTTC. Translated: CATSGDSSYNEQFF.

The chain employs TRBV7-3 and TRBJ2-1; 12 bases align to TRBD2. The CDR3 has 13 amino acids. Germline V gene lookup returns CDR1 SGHTA and CDR2 FQGTGA. After removal of 5 bases from V and 15 bases from J, the junction contained 8 bases not matched to a gene. The CDR3 region has the DNA TGTGCCAGCAGCCTCGGACTAGCGGGGAAGCGGTTCTTC. Its translation: CASSLGLAGKRFF.

The chain uses TRBV4-3 and TRBJ2-1; D remains unclear. CDR1 is LGHNA, CDR2 YSLEER, per germline. V lost 1 base and J lost 2, with 9 bases in between. The CDR3 has 15 residues. The CDR3 protein is CASSQGYSTYNEQFF. The DNA of the CDR3 is TGCGCCAGCAGCCAAGGGTACAGCACCTACAATGAGCAGTTCTTC.

This clonotype occurred a few times. V usage is TRBV7-9 and J usage is TRBJ1-1; possible D gene TRBD1, 6 bases. The CDR3 runs to 15 residues. The V gene's germline CDR1 is SEHNR and CDR2 FQNEAQ (reference sequence). V shed 3 bases and J shed 1 base, with 12 bases lying between them. The DNA for the CDR3 is TGTGCCAGCAGCTTGGCCTGGGACAAGAACACTGAAGCTTTCTTT. Translating gives CASSLAWDKNTEAFF.

V usage is TRBV4-1 and J usage is TRBJ1-2, with no clear D. V was trimmed by 0 bases and J by 2 bases, leaving 10 bases between them. The germline V gene encodes CDR1 MGHRA and CDR2 YSYEKL. The CDR3 totals 15 residues. CDR3 amino acids: CASSQDGPENYGYTF. For the CDR3, the DNA is TGCGCCAGCAGCCAAGATGGTCCGGAGAACTATGGCTACACCTTC.

This clonotype has a handful of counts. The chain recombines TRBV29-1 with TRBJ2-5, with D maybe TRBD2 (6 bases). V was trimmed by 7 bases and J by 2 bases, leaving 11 bases between them. The CDR3 covers 12 residues. In germline, CDR1 is SQVTM, CDR2 ANQGSEA. For the CDR3, the DNA is TGCAGCGGCGGGGAACAACAAGAGACCCAGTACTTC. Translated: CSGGEQQETQYF.

This chain links TRBV28 with TRBJ2-7, with TRBD1 matching 9 bases. The germline gives CDR1 MDHEN, CDR2 SYDVKM. The CDR3 spans 14 residues. The J segment lost 6 bases and the V segment lost 6 bases, leaving 9 bases of the junction unmatched. Here the CDR3 reads CASSLGQGYSEQYV. The CDR3 DNA follows: TGTGCCAGCAGCCTCGGACAGGGGTATAGCGAGCAGTACGTC.

Of note for this clonotype: This could be a read error, since a much larger clone is one nucleotide away. This chain connects TRBV2 to TRBJ2-5, with D maybe TRBD2 (5 bases). This CDR3 has 12 residues. In germline, CDR1 is SNHLY, CDR2 FYNNEI. V was clipped by 8 bases and J by 5 bases, with 12 bases between them. The CDR3, as DNA: TGTGCCAGCTCGACTAACGGGGAGACCCAGTACTTC. It yields the protein CASSTNGETQYF. Full variable domain (outside the CDR3, taken from reference TRBV2 and TRBJ2-5): EPEVTQTPSHQVTQMGQEVILRCVPISNHLYFYWYRQILGQKVEFLVSFYNNEISEKSEIFDDQFSVERPDGSNFTLKIRSTKLEDSAMYFCASSTNGETQYFGPGTRLLVL.

This chain joins TRBV20-1 and TRBJ2-7; possibly TRBD1 or TRBD2 for D (5 bases each). Per germline, CDR1 DFQATT and CDR2 SNEGSKA (reference sequence). V lost 0 bases, J lost 0 bases, and 12 bases lay in between. This CDR3 is built from 15 residues. The CDR3 here is CSARDRWGSSYEQYF. CDR3 bases: TGCAGTGCTAGAGATCGGTGGGGGAGCTCCTACGAGCAGTACTTC.

This clonotype was picked up a small number of times. V usage is TRBV5-1 and J usage is TRBJ2-5; unclear D gene. The CDR3 contains 14 residues. The germline gives CDR1 SGHRS, CDR2 YFSETQ. Trimming removed 0 bases at V and 2 bases at J, with 8 bases between. The CDR3 is CASSLVVGQETQYF. The CDR3 bases are TGCGCCAGCAGCTTGGTAGTCGGACAAGAGACCCAGTACTTC.

The genes are TRBV5-6 and TRBJ2-7; 10 bases agree with TRBD1. The germline CDR1 and CDR2 sequences are SGHDT and YYEEEE. V dropped 3 bases and J dropped 6; count of bases not matched to a gene: 3. CDR3 size: 13 residues. DNA of the CDR3: TGTGCCAGCAGCTGGGACAGGGGCGGCGAGCAGTACTTC. Its translation: CASSWDRGGEQYF.

This clonotype was detected a few times. The chain joins TRBV7-2 to TRBJ2-5; the match to TRBD1 covers 7 bases. Germline assignment: CDR1 SGHTA and CDR2 FQGNSA. V was pared by 4 bases and J by 2 bases, with 10 bases of the junction left unmatched. This CDR3 comprises 16 residues. CDR3 sequence: CASSWGPGRGQETQYF. The CDR3 coding sequence is TGTGCCAGCAGCTGGGGTCCGGGCAGGGGGCAAGAGACCCAGTACTTC.

The CDR3 DNA reads as TGTGCCAGCTCAGGGGCCTTCAATCAGCCCCAGCATTTT. The encoded protein is CASSGAFNQPQHF. This chain links TRBV18 with TRBJ1-5; possible D gene TRBD1, 5 bases. Germline V gene sequence: CDR1 KGHSH, CDR2 LQKENI. This CDR3 region has 13 residues. Trimming took 5 bases from V and 3 from J, leaving 8 bases between them.

This clonotype was seen ten or more times. This rearrangement joins TRBV24-1 to TRBJ2-2; D tentatively fits TRBD1 or TRBD2 (6 bases each). V gave up 5 bases and J gave up 4 bases, with 10 bases separating them. The CDR3 covers 14 residues. Germline loops: CDR1 KGHDR, CDR2 SFDVKD. The CDR3: CATSGGARTGELFF. The CDR3 DNA follows: TGTGCCACCAGTGGGGGGGCCCGCACCGGGGAGCTGTTTTTT.

The V and J genes are TRBV5-5 and TRBJ2-5; D not resolved. The germline CDR1 and CDR2 sequences are SGHKS and YYEKEE (reference sequence). The CDR3 runs 13 residues. V was pared by 0 bases and J by 4 bases, with 7 bases between. This CDR3 reads CASSLDVGETQYF. CDR3 sequence (DNA): TGTGCCAGCAGCTTGGACGTGGGAGAGACCCAGTACTTC.